The 32 T cell receptor beta chains below were found in one sample sequenced in a study of T cell clonality in common variable immunodeficiency. Study-wide results and caveats: Fewer deletions and N-nucleotide insertions were reportedly seen in common variable immunodeficiency TCR beta sequences.

Method: immunoSEQ multiplex PCR; TCRdb's copy keeps in-frame clones and lacks some. The counts give tens of thousands of clones, none of them seen only once; 5% to 5.5% is held by the top ten. For these TCRs, the target antigens are not known. The sequencing sample was made of peripheral blood mononuclear cells. The receptors stem from a human donor with common variable immunodeficiency.

This clone was picked up many times. CDR3 DNA (partial): TGCGCCAGCAGCTTGGGGGCAGAAGGC. As protein: CASSLGAEG. The full CDR3 protein is CASSLGAEGYTF. The chain joins TRBV5-1 to TRBJ1-2; D is undetermined. The read terminates 3 residues before the CDR3 end, so the remaining end is supplied by the germline J gene. This CDR3 comprises 12 residues. Looked up from germline, CDR1 is SGHRS and CDR2 is YFSETQ.

This clone was counted at least ten times. This chain's CDR3 is CSGRGATNTGELFF. CDR3 bases read: TGCAGCGGACGAGGGGCAACGAACACCGGGGAG. The chain is built from TRBV29-1 and TRBJ2-2; either TRBD1 or TRBD2 may fit D (5 bases each). Coverage ceases 3 residues before the CDR3 finishes, and the germline J gene fills in the end. Between the trimmed V and J ends, which lost 7 bases and 0 bases, there was a span of 12 bases. Germline V lookup: CDR1 SQVTM, CDR2 ANQGSEA. The CDR3 runs 14 residues.

As concerns this clone: The observed sequence ends 3 residues before the CDR3 terminus, with the missing tail filled in from the germline J gene. The chain carries TRBV30 and TRBJ1-1, with D hard to call. CDR3 length equals 14 residues. V was trimmed by 3 bases and J by 6 bases, leaving 17 bases between them. Germline V lookup: CDR1 GTSNPN, CDR2 SVGIG (reference sequence). The CDR3 DNA, read in part, is TGTGCCTGGAGCCCAACTAAAATCGGCGCTGAA. Translating it yields CAWSPTKIGAE. The CDR3 in full is CAWSPTKIGAEAFF.

This clone has at least ten counts. The observed sequence ends 3 residues before the CDR3 terminus, with the missing tail filled in from the germline J gene. The V gene is TRBV18, the J gene TRBJ2-5; D is possibly TRBD1 (6 bases). Germline V lookup: CDR1 KGHSH, CDR2 LQKENI. The germline V and J ends were trimmed by 6 bases and 1 base, with 9 bases remaining between them. CDR3 length equals 13 residues. The CDR3: CASSQGIQETQYF. The DNA read from the CDR3 is TGTGCCAGCTCCCAGGGGATCCAAGAGACC.

The sample holds a few counts of this clone. The CDR3 goes on 3 residues after the read ends, and that part is filled in from the germline J gene. J is TRBJ1-1 and V is TRBV7-2, with D maybe TRBD1 (5 bases). Trimming took off 5 bases at V and 4 bases at J, with 14 bases between the two ends. Germline loops: CDR1 SGHTA, CDR2 FQGNSA. The CDR3 is 14 amino acids. The covered CDR3 bases are TGTGCCAGCAGCCCCGGTTCAGGGCCCACTGAA. This encodes CASSPGSGPTE. The CDR3 in its entirety is CASSPGSGPTEAFF.

This clone was observed a handful of times. The read falls 3 residues short of the CDR3 end, and the missing part is taken from the germline J gene. Other DNA sequences of this sample code for an identical CDR3. The chain has TRBV18 and TRBJ1-3; D gene ambiguous. CDR3 size: 13 residues. V was clipped by 3 bases and J by 4 bases, with 7 bases between them. Looked up from germline, CDR1 is KGHSH and CDR2 is LQKENI. The part of the CDR3 DNA that was read is TGTGCCAGCTCACCTTCGACAGGAAACACC. It yields the protein CASSPSTGNT. The full CDR3 protein reads CASSPSTGNTIYF.

This clone occurred many times. The CDR3 end lies 3 residues beyond the end of the read and is filled in from the germline J gene. The J gene is TRBJ2-7, the V gene TRBV7-6; the match to TRBD1 covers 9 bases. This CDR3 contains 15 residues. J was trimmed by 2 bases and V by 3 bases; bases with no gene match: 5. CDR1 and CDR2 (germline): SGHVS, FNYEAQ. The CDR3 region is CASSFGTGQTYEQYF. The DNA read from the CDR3 is TGTGCCAGCAGCTTCGGGACAGGGCAGACCTACGAG.

The table lists this clone with many counts. The CDR3 end is not reached by the read, which stops 3 residues before it; the germline J gene fills it in. The V gene is TRBV5-6, the J gene TRBJ2-3, with 12 bases lining up with TRBD1. Unmatched junction bases numbered 6, after V lost 3 bases and J lost 7 bases. CDR3 length equals 15 residues. The germline gives CDR1 SGHDT, CDR2 YYEEEE. CDR3 amino acids: CASSSGQGARYTQYF. The covered CDR3 bases are TGTGCCAGCAGCTCGGGACAGGGGGCGCGATATACG.

A few counts support this clone. The read finishes 3 residues shy of the CDR3 end, and the germline J gene is used to complete it. The sample has other DNA sequences that encode this CDR3 too. The chain couples TRBV7-2 to TRBJ1-3; TRBD1 matches 7 bases. V dropped 5 bases and J dropped 2; count of bases not matched to a gene: 3. The CDR3 is 14 residues long. Looked up from germline, CDR1 is SGHTA and CDR2 is FQGNSA. CDR3 amino acids: CASSPDRAGNTIYF. CDR3 DNA (partial): TGTGCCAGCAGCCCCGACAGGGCTGGAAACACC.

At least ten counts were recorded for this clone. The junction and the germline gene differ at one end; a read error may be behind it. The read ends 3 residues early relative to the CDR3; the germline J gene fills the gap. V gene TRBV4-2 combines with J gene TRBJ2-3; D is unresolved. The CDR3 extends over 12 amino acids. Per germline, CDR1 LGHNA and CDR2 YNFKEQ. CDR3 protein: CASSQDPNTQYF. The CDR3 DNA, read in part, is TGCGCCAGCAGCCAAGATCCAAATACG.

Ten or more counts support this clone. The sequence runs out 3 residues before the end of the CDR3; the remainder is reconstructed from the germline J gene. The chain carries TRBV5-1 and TRBJ1-1; D not resolved. The CDR3 loop spans 15 amino acids. Germline V gives CDR1 SGHRS, CDR2 YFSETQ. V shed 0 bases and J shed 6 bases, with 15 bases lying between them. The covered CDR3 bases are TGCGCCAGCAGCTTGGACGGCAGCGATACCCCTGAA. This codes for CASSLDGSDTPE. The CDR3 in its entirety is CASSLDGSDTPEAFF.

This clone was seen many times. Sequencing ends 3 residues short of the CDR3 end; the germline J gene provides the rest. The chain combines TRBV5-1 with TRBJ2-5; tentatively, D is TRBD1 (6 bases). Trimming cost V 2 bases and J 2 bases, with 10 bases left between them. Germline-derived CDR1 and CDR2 are SGHRS and YFSETQ. This CDR3 has 14 amino acids. The CDR3 loop reads CASSLNGQQETQYF. Partial CDR3 DNA: TGCGCCAGCAGCTTAAACGGACAGCAAGAGACC.

This clone showed up just a few times. The CDR3 end lies 3 residues beyond the end of the read and is filled in from the germline J gene. The rearrangement links TRBV7-2 to TRBJ2-7; D uncertain. The CDR3 contains 16 residues. The germline V gene encodes CDR1 SGHTA and CDR2 FQGNSA. V lost 0 bases, J lost 0 bases, and 12 bases lay in between. CDR3 DNA, as far as it was read: TGTGCCAGCAGCTTAGCGGGCCAACCCGTCTCCTACGAG. This translates into CASSLAGQPVSYE. The full CDR3 protein reads CASSLAGQPVSYEQYF.

In the case of this clone: The CDR3 end lies 3 residues beyond the end of the read and is filled in from the germline J gene. V usage is TRBV7-2 and J usage is TRBJ2-5, with 10 bases matching TRBD2. This CDR3 has 15 residues. With 5 bases clipped from V and 3 bases from J, the junction kept 6 bases outside the gene matches. From germline, CDR1 is SGHTA and CDR2 FQGNSA. The covered CDR3 bases are TGTGCCAGCAGCGAGCGGGGGGGAATCAAAGAGACC. Protein sequence: CASSERGGIKET. The whole CDR3 is CASSERGGIKETQYF.

Of note for this clone: The read halts 3 residues ahead of the CDR3 end, with the missing end drawn from the germline J gene. V usage is TRBV6-1 and J usage is TRBJ1-5, with TRBD1 identical over 8 bases. CDR3 length: 16 amino acids. V gave up 4 bases and J gave up 1 base; unmatched junction bases: 6. Looked up from germline, CDR1 is MNHNS and CDR2 is SASEGT. Partial CDR3 DNA: TGTGCCAGCAGTGTACGCGACAGGGGAAGCAATCAGCCC. This gives the protein CASSVRDRGSNQP. The full CDR3 is CASSVRDRGSNQPQHF.

Concerning this clone: The read terminates 3 residues ahead of where the CDR3 ends, so the germline J gene completes it. The gene calls are TRBV7-9 and TRBJ1-4, with 7 bases matching TRBD1. Germline assignment: CDR1 SEHNR and CDR2 FQNEAQ (reference sequence). The J segment lost 6 bases and the V segment lost 3 bases, leaving 7 bases of the junction unmatched. The CDR3 is 15 amino acids. The DNA read from the CDR3 is TGTGCCAGCAGCTTGACCGGGACAGAGCATGAAAAA. Its translation: CASSLTGTEHEK. The full CDR3 sequence reads CASSLTGTEHEKLFF.

Comments on this clone: The read is 3 residues too short to cover the CDR3 end, so that end is filled in from the germline J gene. This chain connects TRBV18 to TRBJ1-5, with D perhaps TRBD1 (6 bases). V shed 1 base and J shed 5 bases, with 9 bases lying between them. The germline gives CDR1 KGHSH, CDR2 LQKENI. CDR3 length: 14 residues. The CDR3: CASSPQGGDQPQHF. The sequenced part of the CDR3 DNA is TGTGCCAGCTCACCACAGGGGGGGGATCAGCCC. The full variable domain, in which reference TRBV18 and TRBJ1-5 provide the parts outside the CDR3, is NAGVMQNPRHLVRRRGQEARLRCSPMKGHSHVYWYRQLPEEGLKFMVYLQKENIIDESGMPKERFSAEFPKEGPSILRIQQVVRGDSAAYFCASSPQGGDQPQHFGDGTRLSIL.

This clone turned up a few times. The junction shows a germline mismatch at one end, possibly a read error. The read is 3 residues too short to cover the CDR3 end, so that end is filled in from the germline J gene. The chain carries TRBV19 and TRBJ1-5; no clear D. Germline loops: CDR1 LNHDA, CDR2 SQIVND (reference sequence). The CDR3 spans 12 residues. The CDR3 region is CARSIGDQPQHF. The part of the CDR3 DNA that was read is TGTGCCAGGAGTATCGGGGATCAGCCC.

This clone was picked up a small number of times. Read coverage stops 3 residues before the CDR3 terminus; the germline J gene supplies the remainder. The chain uses TRBV19 and TRBJ1-5; TRBD1 agrees at 7 bases. V gave up 6 bases and J gave up 1 base; unmatched junction bases: 6. The germline V gene has CDR1 LNHDA and CDR2 SQIVND (reference sequence). The CDR3 has 15 amino acids. CDR3 loop: CASRSQGISNQPQHF. The DNA read from the CDR3 is TGTGCCAGTAGGTCACAGGGGATCAGCAATCAGCCC.

This clone was detected a few times. Read data end 3 residues before the CDR3 end; the end is taken from the germline J gene. The rearrangement links TRBV5-1 to TRBJ1-6; 11 bases align to TRBD1. CDR1 SGHRS and CDR2 YFSETQ come from the germline V gene. Trimming cost V 0 bases and J 9 bases; bases outside gene matches: 5. This CDR3 has 16 residues. CDR3 loop: CASSLALGTGGSPLHF. The sequenced CDR3 bases are TGCGCCAGCAGCTTGGCCCTCGGGACAGGGGGTTCACCC.

This clone was seen at least ten times. The CDR3 extends 3 residues past the end of the read, so its final part is completed from the germline J gene. This chain joins TRBV5-1 and TRBJ1-4; 12 bases align to TRBD1. Per the germline V gene, CDR1 is SGHRS and CDR2 is YFSETQ. J lost 4 bases, V lost 4 bases, and 8 bases had no gene match. The CDR3 runs to 17 residues. CDR3 DNA, as far as it was read: TGCGCCAGCAGCCGGGGGACAGGGGGCGCGGATAATGAAAAA. It codes for CASSRGTGGADNEK. The whole CDR3 protein is CASSRGTGGADNEKLFF.

The sequenced CDR3 bases are TGTGCCAGCAGCTTAGTGACAGAGTACCAAGAGACC. It yields the protein CASSLVTEYQET. The CDR3 as a whole reads CASSLVTEYQETQYF. The chain couples TRBV11-2 to TRBJ2-5, with D possibly TRBD1 on 5 matching bases. Sequencing ends 3 residues short of the CDR3 end; the germline J gene provides the rest. This CDR3 has 15 amino acids. V lost 1 base and J lost 0, with 9 bases in between. Germline CDR1 and CDR2: SGHAT and FQNNGV.

In regard to this clone: With the read ending 3 residues before the CDR3 end, the germline J gene is used to fill in that end. This chain joins TRBV19 and TRBJ1-6, with 8 bases aligning to TRBD1. Germline values: CDR1 LNHDA, CDR2 SQIVND (reference sequence). V lost 5 bases to trimming and J lost 6 bases; unmatched junction nucleotides: 3. The CDR3 runs to 14 residues. The CDR3 loop is CASSSGQGNSPLHF. The sequenced part of the CDR3 DNA is TGTGCCAGTAGTTCCGGACAGGGTAATTCACCC. The full variable domain, rest sourced from reference TRBV19 and TRBJ1-6, is DGGITQSPKYLFRKEGQNVTLSCEQNLNHDAMYWYRQDPGQGLRLIYYSQIVNDFQKGDIAEGYSVSREKKESFPLTVTSAQKNPTAFYLCASSSGQGNSPLHFGNGTRLTVT.

In this sample, this clone turned up a few times. The missing CDR3 end, 3 residues past where the read stops, is filled in from the germline J gene. The genes are TRBV7-8 and TRBJ2-3; 8 positions match TRBD2. Trimming took 0 bases from V and 2 from J; bases not matched to a gene: 4. The CDR3 spans 16 residues. CDR1 is SGHVS, CDR2 FQNEAQ, per germline. The sequenced part of the CDR3 DNA is TGTGCCAGCAGCTTAGCTGCGGGGGGACCCACAGATACG. Protein product: CASSLAAGGPTDT. The CDR3 in full is CASSLAAGGPTDTQYF. Supplemented by reference TRBV7-8 and TRBJ2-3, the full variable domain reads GAGVSQSPRYKVAKRGQDVALRCDPISGHVSLFWYQQALGQGPEFLTYFQNEAQLDKSGLPSDRFFAERPEGSVSTLKIQRTQQEDSAVYLCASSLAAGGPTDTQYFGPGTRLTVL.

In this sample, this clone turned up a few times. The read comes to an end 3 residues before the CDR3 does, leaving the germline J gene to fill in the end. The chain uses TRBV6-1 and TRBJ2-5; 9 bases match TRBD2. The CDR3 consists of 17 residues. Unmatched junction bases numbered 7, after V lost 1 base and J lost 1 base. CDR1 MNHNS and CDR2 SASEGT come from the germline V gene. This CDR3 reads CASSEGLAGPPQETQYF. The sequenced part of the CDR3 DNA is TGTGCCAGCAGTGAAGGGCTAGCGGGACCACCCCAAGAGACC.

Of note for this clone: The missing CDR3 end, 3 residues past where the read stops, is filled in from the germline J gene. The rearrangement joins TRBV7-9 to TRBJ1-1, with D tentatively TRBD1 (5 bases). The CDR3 runs 11 residues. Looked up from germline, CDR1 is SEHNR and CDR2 is FQNEAQ (reference sequence). The CDR3 spells CASSQTEEAFF. The part of the CDR3 DNA that was read is TGTGCCAGCAGCCAGACAGAAGAA. Combining the CDR3 with reference TRBV7-9 and TRBJ1-1 gives the whole variable domain DTGVSQNPRHKITKRGQNVTFRCDPISEHNRLYWYRQTLGQGPEFLTYFQNEAQLEKSRLLSDRFSAERPKGSFSTLEIQRTEQGDSAMYLCASSQTEEAFFGQGTRLTVV.

The sample holds a few counts of this clone. The CDR3 sequence: CASSLSRGGEQYF. The part of the CDR3 DNA that was read is TGTGCCAGCAGCTTAAGTCGGGGGGGCGAG. The chain recombines TRBV7-6 with TRBJ2-7; 8 bases line up with TRBD2. The read ends 3 residues early relative to the CDR3; the germline J gene fills the gap. Germline CDR1 is SGHVS and CDR2 is FNYEAQ. V was pared by 2 bases and J by 6 bases, with 3 bases of the junction left unmatched. The CDR3 has 13 amino acids.

This clone was found many times. The read falls 3 residues short of the CDR3 end, and the missing part is taken from the germline J gene. The rearrangement links TRBV5-1 to TRBJ2-3; no reliable D call. Germline V CDR1 and CDR2: SGHRS, YFSETQ. The ends were cut back, 4 bases at V and 5 bases at J, with 11 bases in the middle. The CDR3 is 13 residues long. The CDR3 reads CASSNTPQDTQYF. The sequenced CDR3 bases are TGCGCCAGCAGCAATACACCACAAGATACG.

This clone has at least ten counts. The sequence runs out 3 residues before the end of the CDR3; the remainder is reconstructed from the germline J gene. V and J are TRBV5-1 and TRBJ1-2, with D possibly TRBD1 on 6 matching bases. V was cut by 1 base and J by 3 bases, with 10 bases left in between. This CDR3 region has 14 residues. Germline CDR1 and CDR2: SGHRS and YFSETQ. The CDR3: CASSLLQGDYGYTF. The CDR3 DNA, read in part, is TGCGCCAGCAGCTTGCTACAGGGAGACTATGGC.

Turning to this clone: The read terminates 3 residues before the CDR3 end, so the remaining end is supplied by the germline J gene. V is TRBV6-1 and J is TRBJ2-3; D is ambiguous. The CDR3 runs 14 residues. Germline loops: CDR1 MNHNS, CDR2 SASEGT. The ends were cut back, 0 bases at V and 2 bases at J, with 6 bases in the middle. Partial CDR3 DNA: TGTGCCAGCAGTGAAGCGCGCCTCACAGATACG. Translation gives CASSEARLTDT. The CDR3, in full, reads CASSEARLTDTQYF.

This clone was found a few times. The read is 3 residues too short to cover the CDR3 end, so that end is filled in from the germline J gene. The gene calls are TRBV19 and TRBJ2-3, with unresolved D. V dropped 3 bases and J dropped 1 base, with 5 bases sitting between them. CDR3 size: 13 residues. Germline CDR1 LNHDA, CDR2 SQIVND (reference sequence). The CDR3 sequence: CASSIPGTDTQYF. Partial CDR3 DNA: TGTGCCAGTAGTATTCCGGGCACAGATACG.

As concerns this clone: The read comes to an end 3 residues before the CDR3 does, leaving the germline J gene to fill in the end. This chain connects TRBV7-3 to TRBJ2-7; D is ambiguous. This CDR3 is built from 13 residues. The V and J ends lost 2 bases and 2 bases respectively, with 7 bases between them. CDR1 SGHTA and CDR2 FQGTGA come from the germline V gene. The CDR3 bases that were read are TGTGCCAGCAGCTTAGGCAGAACCTACGAG. Protein: CASSLGRTYE. The full CDR3 is CASSLGRTYEQYF.